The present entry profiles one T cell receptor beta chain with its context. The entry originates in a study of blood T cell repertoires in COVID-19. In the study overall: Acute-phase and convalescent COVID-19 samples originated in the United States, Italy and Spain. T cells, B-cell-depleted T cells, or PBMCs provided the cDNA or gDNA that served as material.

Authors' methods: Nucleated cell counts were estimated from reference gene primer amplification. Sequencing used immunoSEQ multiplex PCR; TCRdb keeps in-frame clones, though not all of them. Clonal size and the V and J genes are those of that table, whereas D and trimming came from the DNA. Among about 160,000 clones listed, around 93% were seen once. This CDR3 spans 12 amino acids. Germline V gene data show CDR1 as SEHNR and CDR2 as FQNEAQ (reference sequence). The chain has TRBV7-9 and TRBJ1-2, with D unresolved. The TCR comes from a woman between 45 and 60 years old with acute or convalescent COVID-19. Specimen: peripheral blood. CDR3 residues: CADSRSGDGYTF. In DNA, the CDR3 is TGTGCTGATTCGAGGTCCGGGGATGGCTACACCTTC.